The table lists the clone carrying this TCR beta chain with many counts. The CDR3 is 16 residues long. Germline CDR1 reads LNHDA; CDR2 reads SQIVND (reference sequence). V trimming: 9 bases; J trimming: 6 bases; junction bases outside the gene matches: 13. The data belong to a study of blood T cell repertoires in COVID-19. Sequencing used immunoSEQ multiplex PCR; TCRdb keeps in-frame clones, though not all of them. The sample has 100,000 to 120,000 clones, about 80% seen once. The source is an elderly woman with active or convalescent COVID-19. This chain links TRBV19 with TRBJ1-5, with 11 bases lining up with TRBD1. Sequenced material: peripheral blood. CDR3 nucleotide sequence: TGTGCCAGGCTGTCCGGGGGACAGGGGGTTTGTCAGCCCCAGCATTTT. This sequence encodes CARLSGGQGVCQPQHF.